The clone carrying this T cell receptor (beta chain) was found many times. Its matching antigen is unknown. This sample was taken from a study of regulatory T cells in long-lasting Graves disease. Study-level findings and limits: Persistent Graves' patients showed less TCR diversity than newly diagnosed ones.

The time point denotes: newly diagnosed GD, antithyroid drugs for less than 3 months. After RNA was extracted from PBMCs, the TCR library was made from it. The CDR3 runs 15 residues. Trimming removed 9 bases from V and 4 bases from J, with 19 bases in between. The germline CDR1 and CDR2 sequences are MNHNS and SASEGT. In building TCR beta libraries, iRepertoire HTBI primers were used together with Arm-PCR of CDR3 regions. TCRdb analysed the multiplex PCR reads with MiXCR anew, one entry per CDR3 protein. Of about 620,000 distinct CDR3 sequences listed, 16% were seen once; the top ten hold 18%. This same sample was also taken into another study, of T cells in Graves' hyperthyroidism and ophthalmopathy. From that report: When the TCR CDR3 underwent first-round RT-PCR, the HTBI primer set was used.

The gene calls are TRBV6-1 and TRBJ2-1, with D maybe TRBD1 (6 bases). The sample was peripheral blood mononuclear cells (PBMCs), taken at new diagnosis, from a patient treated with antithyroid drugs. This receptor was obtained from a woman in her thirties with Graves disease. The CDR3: CASYKQGKGYNEQFF. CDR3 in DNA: TGTGCCAGTTATAAACAGGGAAAGGGGTACAATGAGCAGTTCTTC.